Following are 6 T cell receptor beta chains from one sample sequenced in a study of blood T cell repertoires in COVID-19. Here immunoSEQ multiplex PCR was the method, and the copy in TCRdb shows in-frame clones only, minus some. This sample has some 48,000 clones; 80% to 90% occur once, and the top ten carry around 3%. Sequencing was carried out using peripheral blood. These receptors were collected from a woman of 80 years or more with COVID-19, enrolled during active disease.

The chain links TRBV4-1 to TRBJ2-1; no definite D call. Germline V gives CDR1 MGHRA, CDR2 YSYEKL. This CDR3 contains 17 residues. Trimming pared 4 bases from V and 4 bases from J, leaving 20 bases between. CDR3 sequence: CASSPYLVGLEYNEQFF. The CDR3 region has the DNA TGCGCCAGCAGCCCTTACCTAGTCGGATTAGAGTACAATGAGCAGTTCTTC.

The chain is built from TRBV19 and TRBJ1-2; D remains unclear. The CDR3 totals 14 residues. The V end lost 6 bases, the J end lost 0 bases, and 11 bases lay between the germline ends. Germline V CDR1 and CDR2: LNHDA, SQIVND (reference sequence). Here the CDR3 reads CASSPGSANYGYTF. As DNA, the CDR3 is TGTGCCAGTAGCCCCGGGAGTGCTAACTATGGCTACACCTTC.

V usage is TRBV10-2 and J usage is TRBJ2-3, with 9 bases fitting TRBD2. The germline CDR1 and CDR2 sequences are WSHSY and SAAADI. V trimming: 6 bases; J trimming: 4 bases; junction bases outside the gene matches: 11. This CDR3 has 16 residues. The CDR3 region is CASRAHRGGAADTQYF. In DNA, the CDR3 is TGCGCCAGCAGGGCTCACCGCGGGGGGGCCGCAGATACGCAGTATTTT.

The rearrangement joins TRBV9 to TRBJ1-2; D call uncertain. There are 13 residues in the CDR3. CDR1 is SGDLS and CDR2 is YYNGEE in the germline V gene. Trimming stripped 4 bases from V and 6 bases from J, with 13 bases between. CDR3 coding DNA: TGTGCCAGCAGCCTGGGAGGGTCACATGGCTACACCTTC. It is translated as CASSLGGSHGYTF.

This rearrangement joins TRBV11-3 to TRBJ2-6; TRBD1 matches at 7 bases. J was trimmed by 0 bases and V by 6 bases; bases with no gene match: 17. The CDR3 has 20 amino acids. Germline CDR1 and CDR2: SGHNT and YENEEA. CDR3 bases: TGTGCCAGCAGTACTGAACACGGGACAGCGATCCTCTCTGGGGCCAACGTCCTGACTTTC. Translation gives CASSTEHGTAILSGANVLTF.

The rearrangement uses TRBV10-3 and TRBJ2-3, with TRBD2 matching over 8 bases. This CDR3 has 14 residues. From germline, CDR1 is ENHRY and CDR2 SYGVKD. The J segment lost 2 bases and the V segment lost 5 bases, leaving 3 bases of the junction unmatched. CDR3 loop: CAISLGLATDTQYF. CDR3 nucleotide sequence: TGTGCCATCAGTCTCGGACTAGCCACAGATACGCAGTATTTT.